This record looks at one T cell receptor (beta chain) sequence and its context. The record originates from a study of cytomegalovirus exposure and HLA in healthy donors. Donors were ostensibly healthy at sampling, although undocumented immune exposures were probable. This CDR3 region has 13 residues. Germline trimming cut 3 bases from V and 4 bases from J; bases unmatched to any gene: 2. Looked up from germline, CDR1 is SQVTM and CDR2 is ANQGSEA. This PCR relied on a set of 60 Vbeta primers and 13 Jbeta primers. The protocol was immunoSEQ multiplex PCR, while the TCRdb copy is restricted to in-frame clones and leaves out a portion. The repertoire has about 82,000 clones, approximately 64% of them found once; the top ten carry roughly 21%.

The chain recombines TRBV29-1 with TRBJ1-1; TRBD1 matches at 10 bases. This clonotype was obtained from a woman aged 45-60 years in good health and CMV-seropositive. Sample: PBMCs. CDR3 in DNA: TGCAGCGTTGATGGACAGGGGGGCACTGAAGCTTTCTTT. It is translated as CSVDGQGGTEAFF. The whole variable domain, remainder taken from reference TRBV29-1 and TRBJ1-1, is SAVISQKPSRDICQRGTSLTIQCQVDSQVTMMFWYRQQPGQSLTLIATANQGSEATYESGFVIDKFPISRPNLTFSTLTVSNMSPEDSSIYLCSVDGQGGTEAFFGQGTRLTVV.